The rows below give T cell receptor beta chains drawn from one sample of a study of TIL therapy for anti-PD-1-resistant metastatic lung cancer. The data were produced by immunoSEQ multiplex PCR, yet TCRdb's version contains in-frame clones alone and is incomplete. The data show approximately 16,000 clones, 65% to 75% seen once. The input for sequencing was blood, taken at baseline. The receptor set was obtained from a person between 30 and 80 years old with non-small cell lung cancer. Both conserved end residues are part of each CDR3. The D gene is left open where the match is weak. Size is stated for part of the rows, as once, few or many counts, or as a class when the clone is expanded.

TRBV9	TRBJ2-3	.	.	TGTGCCAGCAGCGTGTTTGTGGGGGGCCACACAGATACGCAGTATTTT	CASSVFVGGHTDTQYF
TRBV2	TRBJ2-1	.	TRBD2	TGTGCCAGCAGTCCCGGGGCGGGGGGGCCGCTCTTC	CASSPGAGGPLF
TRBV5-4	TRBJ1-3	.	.	TGTGCCAGCAGCCCTGAGGGGGGCCCCTCTGGAAACACCATATATTTT	CASSPEGGPSGNTIYF
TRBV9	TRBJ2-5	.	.	TGTGCCAGCAGCGTAGTGTCAGGGGAGACCCAGTACTTC	CASSVVSGETQYF
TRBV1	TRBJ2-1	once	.	TGCACCAGCAGCCGGGAGATAGCGGGGGGCTTTAATAAGATTGAGCAGTTCTTC	CTSSREIAGGFNKIEQFF
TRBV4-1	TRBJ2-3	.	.	TGCGCCAGCAGCCAAAGATCCGGGGTTGAGTACACAGATACGCAGTATTTT	CASSQRSGVEYTDTQYF
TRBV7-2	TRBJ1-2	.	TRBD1	TGTGCCAGCAGCTCGAGTGGGACAGGGCTTTATGGCTACACCTTC	CASSSSGTGLYGYTF
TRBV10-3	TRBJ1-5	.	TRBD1	TGTGCCATCAGTGAGGCTCAGGGGGGAGATCAGCCCCAGCATTTT	CAISEAQGGDQPQHF
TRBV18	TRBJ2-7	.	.	TGTGCCAGCTCACCGGGCCGGGGTTCAGGCTACGAGCAGTACTTC	CASSPGRGSGYEQYF
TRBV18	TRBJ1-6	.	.	TGTGCCAGCTCACCTCTAGCAGAGAGCTCCTATAATTCACCCCTCCACTTT	CASSPLAESSYNSPLHF
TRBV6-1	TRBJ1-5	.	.	TGTGCCAGCAGTGAAGCGGTCGGTTCCCAGCATTTT	CASSEAVGSQHF
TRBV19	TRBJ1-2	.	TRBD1	TGTGCCAGTAGTAACGACAGGGGAGATGGCTACACCTTC	CASSNDRGDGYTF
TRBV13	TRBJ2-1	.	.	TGTGCCAGCAGCTTAGTGGCGGGGAGCAATGAGCAGTTCTTC	CASSLVAGSNEQFF
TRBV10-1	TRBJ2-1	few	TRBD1	TGCGCCAGCAGTGAGGGGACAGGGGGAACGGTTAATGAGCAGTTCTTC	CASSEGTGGTVNEQFF
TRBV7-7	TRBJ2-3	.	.	TGTGCTAGCAGTTCTAGTCTGACAGATACGCAGTATTTT	CASSSSLTDTQYF
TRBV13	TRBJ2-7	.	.	TGTGCCAGCAGCCTGGGAGGTACTATCCACGAGCAGTACTTC	CASSLGGTIHEQYF
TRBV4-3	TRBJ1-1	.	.	TGCGCCAGCAGCCAACGAGGGAGGAACACTGAAGCTTTCTTT	CASSQRGRNTEAFF
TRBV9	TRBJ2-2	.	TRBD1	TGTGCCAGCAGCCCACTGACAGGGGGCGACGGGGAGCTGTTTTTT	CASSPLTGGDGELFF
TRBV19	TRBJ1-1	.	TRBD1	TGTGCCAGTCACGTCTCAGGGGGCCTCATCCCAGCTTTCTTT	CASHVSGGLIPAFF
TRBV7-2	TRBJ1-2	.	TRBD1	TGTGCCAGCAGCCCTTCCGGGACAGGCACATCCTATGGCTACACCTTC	CASSPSGTGTSYGYTF